Reported below is one T cell receptor beta chain. The target of this receptor is not known. No base quality values were provided; no much bigger clone lies one nucleotide off. This specimen belongs to a study of graft-versus-host responses after intestinal transplantation (TCRdb year 2021). Regarding the study in general: Multivisceral, liver-intestinal, or isolated intestinal transplants were received by the recipients. Anti-thymocyte globulin induction was given to all recipients, followed by maintenance tacrolimus and steroids for two to four years. After intestinal transplantation, graft-versus-host and host-versus-graft alloreactive T cell clones were followed in the graft, circulation and bone marrow using bulk TCR-beta CDR3 sequencing. To identify alloreactive clones, pre-transplant mixed lymphocyte reaction products were sequenced and compared with unstimulated pre-transplant donor and recipient T cells. The cohort enrolled some 23 intestinal transplant recipients, one of whom was a retransplant, and a few patients without pretransplant specimens were excluded. A peak of at least 4% donor T cells among recipient peripheral blood mononuclear cells was the definition used for donor T cell macrochimerism. Rather than going through the commercial service, samples from a few later patients were sequenced in-house on an Illumina MiSeq and processed with MiXCR.

The CDR3 holds 14 amino acids from the cysteine to the phenylalanine. Of all the DNA, just the CDR3 is kept, 42 bases in frame from base 1. CDR1 and CDR2 are drawn from the germline V gene: SGHDT, YYEEEE. Cut back by 5 bases and 0 bases, the V and J ends lie 12 bases apart. The paper's findings and limits, for the study overall: GvH clones turned up in recipient bone marrow, with some appearing earlier in ileal mucosa or blood, a pattern consistent with an intestinal mucosal origin. Early after transplant, peak levels of circulating GvH clones were associated with declines in HvG clones. The conclusions were limited by the relatively low number and heterogeneity of the intestinal transplant patients. High GvH to HvG T cell clonal ratios were observed in the allografts of patients with donor T cell macrochimerism.

Taken with the paper, the label for time point translates to: cells obtained before transplantation from donor or recipient. CD3+CD4+ and CD3+CD8+ populations were FACS-sorted from unstimulated pre-transplant donor and recipient cells taken from spleen or lymph nodes. Library generation was performed with the immunoSEQ multiplex PCR assay. For most patients, genomic DNA was isolated with the Qiagen DNeasy Blood and Tissue Kit and shipped frozen to Adaptive Biotechnologies for TCR sequencing. Adaptive Biotechnologies carried out high-throughput TCR-beta CDR3 sequencing of genomic DNA for most patients. The original methods were these. Adaptive's ImmunoSEQ software supplied the TCR sequencing data for approximately 18 patients, while MiXCR and VDJtools were used to process three other patients. To correct CD4 versus CD8 sorting errors, sequences present in both subsets at a frequency ratio below 5:1 were removed. CDR3 nucleotide sequences shared by donor and recipient were removed because the origin of these sequences could not be assigned. At least 2-fold expansion over unstimulated cells and a minimum CFSE-low frequency of 0.002% (template counts) or 0.001% (read counts) were required for clones to be classified as alloreactive. Mappable clones were those detected in sequenced pre-transplant spleen, lymph node, or MLR CFSE-low populations of the donor or recipient. The cumulative frequency of alloreactive clones was calculated as a percentage of all sequences, weighted by copy number. TCRdb's version of the immuneACCESS table is confined to in-frame rearrangements and falls short of the full clone set. An unresolved V gene accounts for under half of the shortfall where checked; the remainder is of unknown origin. D and trimming were read from the DNA, whereas the V and J calls and clone size are those reported in that table. This sample lists about 71,000 clones; about 94% were detected once. Around 0.56% of the sample rests with the top ten.

The chain joins TRBV5-6 to TRBJ2-7; the D gene could be either TRBD1 or TRBD2, each agreeing at 5 bases. The receptor was isolated from a human donor who received an intestinal transplant. The source was unstimulated CD8+ T cells sorted from spleen or lymph node cells, collected before intestinal transplant. The DNA is TGTGCCAGCAGGGGTGCAGGGAGCTCCTACGAGCAGTACTTC. Translation gives CASRGAGSSYEQYF.